One sample yielded the 14 T cell receptor beta chains listed below, sequenced in a study of identical twins. TCRdb ran MiXCR on the 5' RACE reads and lists one entry per CDR3 protein. Here the sample spans hundreds of thousands of distinct CDR3 sequences, about 12% being singletons. These data also formed part of another study, on yellow fever vaccine responses in identical twins.

Material for sequencing was PBMCs. The receptors were sampled from a woman aged 18-29 years in good health.

This clonotype turned up a few times. This chain uses TRBV5-1 with TRBJ2-2; tentatively, D is TRBD2 (6 bases). Trimming removed 1 base from V and 3 bases from J, with 7 bases in between. The V gene's germline CDR1 is SGHRS and CDR2 YFSETQ. The CDR3 extends over 14 amino acids. The CDR3 DNA follows: TGCGCCAGCAGCTTGTGGGGGGACACCGGGGAGCTGTTTTTT. Protein product: CASSLWGDTGELFF.

This clonotype turned up a few times. The chain couples TRBV12-3 or TRBV12-4 to TRBJ2-3; 10 bases are shared with TRBD2. The CDR3 loop spans 14 amino acids. Trimming removed 6 bases from V and 3 bases from J; junction bases left unmatched: 3. CDR3: CASSILAGTDTQYF. The CDR3 DNA is TGTGCCAGCAGCATACTAGCGGGAACAGATACGCAGTATTTT.

This clonotype showed up just a few times. The gene calls are TRBV12-3 or TRBV12-4 and TRBJ2-1; TRBD1 aligns across 12 bases. The length of the CDR3 is 18 residues. Unmatched junction bases numbered 8, after V lost 5 bases and J lost 0 bases. CDR3 residues: CASSTGTGGKVSYNEQFF. The CDR3 coding sequence is TGTGCCAGCAGTACCGGGACAGGGGGCAAAGTCTCCTACAATGAGCAGTTCTTC.

This clonotype appeared many times. CDR3 sequence: CASSWGSYEQYV. CDR3 coding DNA: TGTGCCAGCAGCTGGGGCTCCTACGAGCAGTACGTC. This chain links TRBV5-6 with TRBJ2-7; D remains unclear. Germline V gives CDR1 SGHDT, CDR2 YYEEEE. Trimming stripped 3 bases from V and 0 bases from J, with 4 bases between. This CDR3 comprises 12 residues.

V usage is TRBV28 and J usage is TRBJ2-3, with 13 bases lining up with TRBD2. After removal of 3 bases from V and 0 bases from J, the junction contained 3 bases not matched to a gene. CDR1 MDHEN and CDR2 SYDVKM come from the germline V gene. CDR3 length: 17 residues. CDR3 in amino acids: CASSLTSGRLSTDTQYF. In DNA form, the CDR3 reads TGTGCCAGCAGTTTGACTAGCGGGAGGTTAAGCACAGATACGCAGTATTTT.

This clonotype was recorded a few times. J is TRBJ1-1 and V is TRBV11-2; 11 bases match TRBD1. CDR1 is SGHAT and CDR2 is FQNNGV in the germline V gene. The CDR3 extends over 18 amino acids. The V and J ends lost 0 bases and 0 bases, in that order; junction bases with no gene match: 6. The CDR3 loop reads CASSLDRGTGGMNTEAFF. The CDR3 region has the DNA TGTGCCAGCAGCTTAGATCGTGGGACAGGGGGTATGAACACTGAAGCTTTCTTT.

There are a few counts of this clonotype. The chain has TRBV7-8 and TRBJ2-2, with D uncertain. The V gene lost 5 bases and the J gene lost 6 bases, with 19 bases spanning the gap. The CDR3 has 16 residues. CDR1 and CDR2 from the germline V gene are SGHVS and FQNEAQ. CDR3 DNA sequence: TGTGCCAGCAGCCCAACCCCTATAAGTTCGGCCGGGGAGCTGTTTTTT. Its translation: CASSPTPISSAGELFF.

This clonotype was seen only a few times. The chain is built from TRBV6-8 and TRBJ1-1; tentatively, D is TRBD1 (5 bases). The germline V gene has CDR1 MNHGY and CDR2 SAAAGT. V dropped 2 bases and J dropped 1 base, with 8 bases sitting between them. This CDR3 spans 14 amino acids. The CDR3 protein is CASSYPRANTEAFF. The CDR3 DNA is TGTGCCAGCAGTTACCCCAGGGCGAACACTGAAGCTTTCTTT.

This chain connects TRBV12-3 or TRBV12-4 to TRBJ2-4, with 11 bases fitting TRBD1. V lost 5 bases, J lost 3 bases, and 9 bases stayed unmatched. This CDR3 comprises 17 residues. CDR3: CASSLRPGQGDKNIQYF. The DNA for the CDR3 is TGTGCCAGCAGTCTACGCCCGGGACAGGGGGACAAAAACATTCAGTACTTC.

The V call is TRBV4-1, the J call TRBJ2-1; 9 bases agree with TRBD2. The V and J ends lost 4 bases and 10 bases, in that order; junction bases with no gene match: 17. The germline V gene encodes CDR1 MGHRA and CDR2 YSYEKL. CDR3 length: 17 residues. As DNA, the CDR3 is TGCGCCAGCAGCCGCCCCCCCGGTTTAGCGGGGGCGAGGGAGCAGTTCTTC. It specifies CASSRPPGLAGAREQFF.

This clonotype was counted only a few times. The V and J genes are TRBV7-8 and TRBJ2-7; 15 bases line up with TRBD2. V shed 0 bases, J shed 3 bases, and the junction held 6 bases outside the gene matches. The CDR3 covers 18 residues. From germline, CDR1 is SGHVS and CDR2 FQNEAQ. The CDR3: CASSLALWTSGGDYEQYV. For the CDR3, the DNA is TGTGCCAGCAGCTTAGCGCTTTGGACTAGCGGGGGGGACTACGAGCAGTACGTC.

This clonotype was seen ten or more times. This chain uses TRBV12-3 or TRBV12-4 with TRBJ2-7, with D unclear. Trimming cost V 5 bases and J 2 bases, with 7 bases left between them. The CDR3 is 12 residues long. CDR3: CASSHNPYEQYF. The CDR3 DNA reads as TGTGCCAGCAGTCACAATCCCTACGAGCAGTACTTC.

The rearrangement uses TRBV10-3 and TRBJ2-3; 8 bases map to TRBD2. The CDR3 length is 15 residues. Germline CDR1 is ENHRY and CDR2 is SYGVKD. Losses at the gene ends were 11 bases for V and 1 base for J; bases not matched to a gene: 11. In nucleotides, the CDR3 is TGTGCCGCCTCTCGGGAGGGCCCGGGCACAGATACGCAGTATTTT. Its translation: CAASREGPGTDTQYF.

This clonotype was counted at least ten times. This chain links TRBV7-2 with TRBJ1-5, with unresolved D. Germline CDR1 and CDR2: SGHTA and FQGNSA. The V end was cut by 5 bases, the J end by 3 bases, with 8 bases between. There are 13 residues in the CDR3. The CDR3 protein is CASSPRTNQPQHF. CDR3 in DNA: TGTGCCAGCAGCCCGCGTACCAATCAGCCCCAGCATTTT.